The following is a T cell receptor beta chain sequence with its context. This clone was observed a single time. There is no known antigen for this receptor. Per-base qualities were not stored, and no clone one base away is much larger. The data derive from a study of blood T cell repertoires in COVID-19 (dated by TCRdb to 2019 to 2021). Broadly, across the study: The collaborator samples originated in the United States, Italy and Spain and spanned the acute and convalescent phases of COVID-19. Deeply sampled blood TCRbeta repertoires from subjects exposed to, actively infected with, or recovered from COVID-19 were included in the dataset. Sample metadata almost always included a de-identified subject ID, COVID-19 status, age in years and sex. Where HLA class I and class II types were available, the types were taken from metadata supplied by the sample provider, not from assay-based typing. Samples came from the ongoing ImmuneRACE study (first 160 participants) plus 1,254 subjects from 6 global collaborators. The repertoires were released in a freely available public database intended as a resource for research on the immune response to SARS-CoV-2. The material from the prospective study consisted of cDNA or gDNA derived from T cells, B-cell-depleted T cells, or PBMCs. What the work shows at the level of the full study, not this receptor alone: The quantity of clinical and demographic metadata differed by source and by participant and was supplied without curation.

Each collaborating institution followed its own protocols to collect whole blood in K2EDTA tubes. For TCRbeta analysis, collaborators shipped samples in one of three forms: frozen whole blood, isolated PBMCs, or DNA extracted from either of those sample types. The immunoSEQ Assay, a bias-controlled multiplex PCR, was used to amplify TCRbeta CDR3 regions from genomic DNA. The paper's processing steps were these. The number of nucleated cells in each sample was estimated by amplification of reference gene primers within the assay. Sequence reads were collapsed and filtered to measure the absolute abundance of every unique TCRbeta CDR3 rearrangement. For each sample, productive Simpson clonality was calculated by taking the square root of Simpson's diversity index across productive rearrangements. Here the immuneACCESS table is served through TCRdb, limited to in-frame sequences with V and J called. Missing clones are a known gap in these copies; in checked studies unresolved V genes cover under half, and the rest lacks a known reason. Clone size and the V and J calls come from that table; the DNA yielded D and trimming. The sample table contains tens of thousands of clones; only one count was recorded for approximately 90% of them. The ten largest account for 19% of the sample.

The germline V gene supplies CDR1 SGHTA and CDR2 FQGNSA. V is clipped by 10 bases and J by 6 bases, and the sequence between their germline boundaries is 17 bases long. The CDR3 holds 13 amino acids from the cysteine to the phenylalanine. The retained sequence is limited to the CDR3, 39 bases, with the frame set at the first base. Sample: peripheral blood. The chain employs TRBV7-2 and TRBJ2-3, with the D gene call left open. This TCR derives from a man aged 65 to 85 with acute or convalescent COVID-19. The CDR3 region has the sequence CATGRSAVDTQYF. The DNA reads TGTGCCACCGGCCGGTCCGCGGTCGATACGCAGTATTTT.